This record concerns one T cell receptor (beta chain) sequence. Antigen specificity is unknown. A sample-barcoded 5' primer and a J-beta primer mix were used in a second PCR of roughly 6 to 11 cycles. TCRdb recomputed calls from the 5' RACE reads with MiXCR, one row per CDR3 protein. The sample yields just under 900,000 distinct CDR3 sequences, less than 35% seen once. The entry originates in a study of blood T cells in healthy people across ages. Caucasian, healthy and from Russia, the donors were aged between about 6 and 100. From germline, CDR1 is MNHEY and CDR2 SVGEGT. V was trimmed by 4 bases and J by 4 bases, leaving 8 bases between them. The CDR3 sequence is 12 residues long. Findings of the study overall: The recorded TCR beta diversity per million T cells decreased in a roughly linear manner with age. Estimates of total diversity, which came from one million sequenced T cells, were considered to be underestimates.

Sequenced input: blood. The sequence was collected from an elderly woman in good health. V usage is TRBV6-2 or TRBV6-3 and J usage is TRBJ2-7; TRBD2 might be the D (5 bases). The CDR3 reads CASSWTAYEQYF. In DNA, the CDR3 is TGTGCCAGCAGTTGGACTGCTTACGAGCAGTACTTC.